Each of the 28 T cell receptor beta chains below was sequenced from the same sample in a study of cytomegalovirus exposure and HLA in healthy donors. Use of 60 Vbeta and 13 Jbeta primers characterized the PCR. Measured with immunoSEQ multiplex PCR; TCRdb has only the in-frame clones, and not every one. Among roughly 130,000 clones listed, over 60% were seen once. The sequenced sample consisted of PBMCs. These receptors came from a male donor in good health and CMV-seropositive.

Only one count was recorded for this clone. The chain links TRBV13 to TRBJ1-2, with 9 bases matching TRBD1. V shed 5 bases, J shed 6 bases, and the junction held 10 bases outside the gene matches. CDR1 is PRHDT, CDR2 FYEKMQ, per germline (reference sequence). The CDR3 has 15 amino acids. The CDR3 region has the DNA TGTGCCAGCAGCCAAGGCACAGGGGGCGCGGATGGCTACACCTTC. Its protein is CASSQGTGGADGYTF.

The chain has TRBV5-1 and TRBJ2-1; TRBD1 aligns across 10 bases. The germline gives CDR1 SGHRS, CDR2 YFSETQ. The CDR3 is 15 amino acids. J lost 8 bases, V lost 3 bases, and 8 bases had no gene match. This CDR3 reads CASSWGQGRRDEQFF. Written as DNA, the CDR3 is TGCGCCAGCAGCTGGGGACAGGGGAGACGGGATGAGCAGTTCTTC.

The CDR3 loop is CASHRNSNQPQHF. CDR3 nucleotide sequence: TGTGCCAGCCACAGGAATAGCAATCAGCCCCAGCATTTT. The V and J genes are TRBV6-1 and TRBJ1-5; D possibly corresponds to TRBD1 (5 bases). Trimming took 8 bases from V and 0 from J, leaving 8 bases between them. The germline gives CDR1 MNHNS, CDR2 SASEGT. This CDR3 is built from 13 residues.

The table lists this clone with a count of one. The V and J genes are TRBV5-4 and TRBJ1-6, with 8 bases matching TRBD1. V was clipped by 5 bases and J by 0 bases; unmatched bases: 13. CDR3 length: 19 residues. Germline CDR1 SGHNT, CDR2 YYREEE (reference sequence). The CDR3 protein is CASSPYTGGGSSYNSPLHF. Written as DNA, the CDR3 is TGTGCCAGCAGTCCATATACAGGGGGGGGCAGCTCCTATAATTCACCCCTCCACTTT.

CDR3 sequence reads: CASSSGQGTDTQYF. CDR3 nucleotides: TGCGCCAGCAGCTCGGGACAGGGGACAGATACGCAGTATTTT. The chain couples TRBV5-1 to TRBJ2-3; 10 bases are shared with TRBD1. V dropped 3 bases and J dropped 3; count of bases not matched to a gene: 1. CDR1 and CDR2 (germline): SGHRS, YFSETQ. This CDR3 has 14 residues.

V gene TRBV27 combines with J gene TRBJ2-2; a possible D gene is TRBD2 (7 bases). The V end lost 1 base, the J end lost 6 bases, and 15 bases lay between the germline ends. Germline CDR1 MNHEY, CDR2 SMNVEV (reference sequence). This CDR3 is 16 amino acids long. Here the CDR3 DNA reads TGTGCCAGCAGTTTATGGGGGGGCGCAGGGGCCGGGGAGCTGTTTTTT. As protein: CASSLWGGAGAGELFF.

V is TRBV5-6 and J is TRBJ2-5; TRBD2 agrees at 9 bases. With 0 bases clipped from V and 5 bases from J, the junction kept 11 bases outside the gene matches. The germline V gene encodes CDR1 SGHDT and CDR2 YYEEEE. The CDR3 has 17 amino acids. The CDR3 DNA sequence: TGTGCCAGCAGCTTGGCCACCGGCGGGGGGGCAGGGGAGACCCAGTACTTC. Residues: CASSLATGGGAGETQYF.

The rearrangement joins TRBV5-4 to TRBJ2-3, with a possible D match to TRBD2 (5 bases). The germline CDR1 and CDR2 sequences are SGHNT and YYREEE (reference sequence). The CDR3 consists of 14 residues. Between the trimmed V and J ends, which lost 2 bases and 4 bases, there was a span of 11 bases. CDR3 in amino acids: CASSLNIASDTQYF. The CDR3 DNA follows: TGTGCCAGCAGCTTAAATATAGCGTCAGATACGCAGTATTTT.

The chain couples TRBV5-1 to TRBJ1-1; TRBD1 might be the D (5 bases). The germline V gene has CDR1 SGHRS and CDR2 YFSETQ. Trimming took off 4 bases at V and 5 bases at J, with 15 bases between the two ends. This CDR3 has 14 residues. CDR3 region: CASSPDSLRTEAFF. Here the CDR3 DNA reads TGCGCCAGCAGCCCAGACAGCCTGAGGACTGAAGCTTTCTTT.

The J gene is TRBJ2-3, the V gene TRBV12-2; no DNA check was done on the table's D call, TRBD2. TRBV12-2 is marked as a pseudogene. The length of the CDR3 is 16 residues. CDR3 nucleotides: TGTGCAAGTCGTACCCTAGCGGGAGCGGCGAAAGATACGCAGTATTTT. It codes for CASRTLAGAAKDTQYF.

This chain joins TRBV19 and TRBJ1-1; D not resolved. V lost 0 bases and J lost 3, with 11 bases in between. This CDR3 spans 15 amino acids. Germline lookup yields CDR1 LNHDA and CDR2 SQIVND (reference sequence). CDR3 amino acids: CASSIDMSLYTEAFF. CDR3 DNA sequence: TGTGCCAGTAGTATAGATATGTCACTTTACACTGAAGCTTTCTTT.

This chain links TRBV4-2 with TRBJ2-7, with 11 bases fitting TRBD2. Looked up from germline, CDR1 is LGHNA and CDR2 is YNFKEQ. Unmatched junction bases numbered 8, after V lost 0 bases and J lost 1 base. CDR3 length: 18 residues. The CDR3 is CASSQEGVAGGPSYEQYF. CDR3 DNA: TGTGCCAGCAGCCAAGAGGGGGTAGCGGGAGGGCCTTCCTACGAGCAGTACTTC.

The chain has TRBV27 and TRBJ2-1, with D tentatively TRBD1 (6 bases). The germline V gene encodes CDR1 MNHEY and CDR2 SMNVEV (reference sequence). This CDR3 is 13 amino acids long. V was shortened by 6 bases and J by 8 bases, with 14 bases between the two germline ends. CDR3 region: CASSFTTGYEQFF. The CDR3 nucleotides read TGTGCCAGCAGCTTTACTACAGGGTATGAGCAGTTCTTC.

This clone was counted a single time. The gene calls are TRBV10-3 and TRBJ2-5; 7 positions match TRBD1. CDR1 is ENHRY, CDR2 SYGVKD, per germline. Trimming took 1 base from V and 1 from J; bases not matched to a gene: 3. This CDR3 is built from 15 residues. CDR3 in amino acids: CAISEYRGIQETQYF. The CDR3 coding sequence is TGTGCCATCAGTGAGTACAGGGGTATCCAAGAGACCCAGTACTTC.

This clone was recorded only once. The chain uses TRBV7-8 and TRBJ2-2; no firm D call. The ends were cut back, 1 base at V and 0 bases at J, with 6 bases in the middle. The CDR3 is 15 amino acids. Germline V gives CDR1 SGHVS, CDR2 FQNEAQ. In DNA, the CDR3 is TGTGCCAGCAGCTTAGTTGAGGCGAACACCGGGGAGCTGTTTTTT. Residues: CASSLVEANTGELFF.

The V gene is TRBV28, the J gene TRBJ2-1; tentatively, D is TRBD1 (6 bases). The CDR3 length is 14 residues. Germline V CDR1 and CDR2: MDHEN, SYDVKM. Trimming left V 3 bases short and J 3 bases short, with 9 bases between. Here the CDR3 DNA reads TGTGCCAGCAGTTTGGGGGCATACTACAATGAGCAGTTCTTC. Translated, it gives CASSLGAYYNEQFF.

This clone was seen only a few times. This rearrangement joins TRBV4-2 to TRBJ2-3, with 10 bases aligning to TRBD1. This CDR3 region has 16 residues. After removal of 0 bases from V and 3 bases from J, the junction contained 3 bases not matched to a gene. The germline V gene encodes CDR1 LGHNA and CDR2 YNFKEQ. The CDR3 is CASSQEMGQGTDTQYF. The CDR3 DNA sequence: TGTGCCAGCAGCCAAGAAATGGGACAGGGGACAGATACGCAGTATTTT.

This clone is a singleton in its sample. This rearrangement joins TRBV10-3 to TRBJ1-1, with TRBD1 as a possible D gene (6 bases). From germline, CDR1 is ENHRY and CDR2 SYGVKD. V shed 3 bases and J shed 0 bases, with 8 bases lying between them. This CDR3 spans 14 amino acids. The CDR3 sequence is CAISDWTVNTEAFF. The DNA of the CDR3 is TGTGCCATCAGTGACTGGACAGTGAACACTGAAGCTTTCTTT.

This chain uses TRBV19 with TRBJ1-1; D ambiguous. CDR1 is LNHDA and CDR2 is SQIVND in the germline V gene (reference sequence). V lost 4 bases and J lost 1, with 13 bases in between. The CDR3 spans 15 residues. CDR3 amino acids: CASSRGRTENTEAFF. The CDR3 nucleotides are TGTGCCAGTAGTAGAGGGAGGACGGAGAACACTGAAGCTTTCTTT.

To note about this clone: Other DNA sequences from this sample encode an identical CDR3 as well. The chain couples TRBV29-1 to TRBJ2-3; TRBD2 matches 12 bases. The CDR3 sequence is 15 residues long. Germline values: CDR1 SQVTM, CDR2 ANQGSEA. V lost 0 bases to trimming and J lost 6 bases; unmatched junction nucleotides: 4. The chain's CDR3 is CSVEDSSGRVDTQYF. CDR3 bases: TGCAGCGTTGAAGATTCTAGCGGGAGGGTGGATACGCAGTATTTT.

This clone was observed a handful of times. For the CDR3, the DNA is TGCGCCAGCAGTGAGTCGACAGGGGTCCCCTACGAGCAGTACTTC. Encoded protein: CASSESTGVPYEQYF. The rearrangement joins TRBV10-1 to TRBJ2-7; TRBD1 aligns across 8 bases. CDR1 and CDR2 from the germline V gene are WNHNN and SYGVQD (reference sequence). CDR3 length: 15 amino acids. Trimming took 0 bases from V and 2 from J; bases not matched to a gene: 3.

This sequence joins TRBV5-1 and TRBJ2-7; TRBD2 aligns across 8 bases. J was trimmed by 5 bases and V by 5 bases; bases with no gene match: 9. This CDR3 is 14 amino acids long. CDR1 is SGHRS and CDR2 is YFSETQ in the germline V gene. CDR3 DNA sequence: TGCGCCAGCAGTTCCGGGACTAGTCCCCACGAGCAGTACTTC. Protein sequence: CASSSGTSPHEQYF.

The V and J genes are TRBV9 and TRBJ1-3; D is uncertain. The CDR3 totals 16 residues. Germline V lookup: CDR1 SGDLS, CDR2 YYNGEE. V was shortened by 4 bases and J by 0 bases, with 14 bases between the two germline ends. The CDR3 region has the DNA TGTGCCAGCAGCTCCAGACTGAAGAGCTCTGGAAACACCATATATTTT. Translation gives CASSSRLKSSGNTIYF.

This chain uses TRBV27 with TRBJ2-7, with TRBD1 matching 8 bases. CDR1 and CDR2 (germline): MNHEY, SMNVEV (reference sequence). V shed 6 bases, J shed 7 bases, and the junction held 5 bases outside the gene matches. The CDR3 is 12 amino acids. In DNA, the CDR3 is TGTGCCAGCAGCAGACAGGGGCAAGAGCAGTACTTC. Translation gives CASSRQGQEQYF.

The chain carries TRBV6-5 and TRBJ2-5; TRBD2 agrees at 11 bases. V was clipped by 6 bases and J by 5 bases; unmatched bases: 8. The CDR3 runs 15 residues. CDR1 is MNHEY and CDR2 is SVGAGI in the germline V gene. The CDR3 region is CASRYLAGGSETQYF. The CDR3 DNA is TGTGCCAGCAGATATCTAGCGGGGGGCTCGGAGACCCAGTACTTC.

This clone was seen just once. The chain is built from TRBV7-2 and TRBJ2-2; D is possibly TRBD2 (6 bases). In germline, CDR1 is SGHTA, CDR2 FQGNSA. Deletions cut 5 bases from V and 5 bases from J, with 12 bases between. CDR3 length: 14 amino acids. This CDR3 reads CASSLGLMTGELFF. The CDR3 DNA reads as TGTGCCAGCAGCCTGGGACTCATGACCGGGGAGCTGTTTTTT.

The gene calls are TRBV29-1 and TRBJ2-1, with a possible D match to TRBD2 (6 bases). V was pared by 7 bases and J by 6 bases, with 13 bases between. Germline CDR1 reads SQVTM; CDR2 reads ANQGSEA. CDR3 size: 12 residues. The CDR3 loop is CSDLRGGNEQFF. In DNA, the CDR3 is TGCAGCGACCTAAGGGGAGGCAATGAGCAGTTCTTC.

Comments on this clone: An end of the junction does not agree with germline; a read error may underlie this. The chain combines TRBV19 with TRBJ1-5; D possibly corresponds to TRBD1 (5 bases). CDR1 and CDR2 (germline): LNHDA, SQIVND (reference sequence). The CDR3 consists of 17 residues. This CDR3 reads CASGIGRGGASNQPQHF. The CDR3 nucleotides are TGTGCCAGTGGTATTGGAAGGGGAGGGGCGAGCAATCAGCCCCAGCATTTT.